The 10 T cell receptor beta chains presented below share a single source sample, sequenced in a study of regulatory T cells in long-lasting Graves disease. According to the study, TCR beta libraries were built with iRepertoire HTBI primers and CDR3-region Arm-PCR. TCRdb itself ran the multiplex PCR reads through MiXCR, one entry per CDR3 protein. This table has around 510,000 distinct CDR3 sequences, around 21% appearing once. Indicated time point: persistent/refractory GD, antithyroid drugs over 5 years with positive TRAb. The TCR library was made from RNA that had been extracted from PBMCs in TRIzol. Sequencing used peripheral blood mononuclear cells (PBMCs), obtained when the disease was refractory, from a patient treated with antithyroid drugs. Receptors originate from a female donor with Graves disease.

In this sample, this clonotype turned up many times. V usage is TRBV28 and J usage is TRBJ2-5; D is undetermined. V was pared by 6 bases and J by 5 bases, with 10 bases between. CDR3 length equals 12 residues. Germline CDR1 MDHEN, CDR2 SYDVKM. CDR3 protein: CASRGFRETQYF. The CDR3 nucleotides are TGTGCCAGCAGGGGGTTTCGGGAGACCCAGTACTTC.

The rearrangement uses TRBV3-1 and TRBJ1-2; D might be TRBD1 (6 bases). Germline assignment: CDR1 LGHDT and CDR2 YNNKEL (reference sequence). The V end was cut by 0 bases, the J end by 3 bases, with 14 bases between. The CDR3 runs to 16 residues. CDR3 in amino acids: CASSQDPGRGDYGYTF. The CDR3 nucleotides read TGTGCCAGCAGCCAAGATCCAGGCAGGGGTGACTATGGCTACACCTTC.

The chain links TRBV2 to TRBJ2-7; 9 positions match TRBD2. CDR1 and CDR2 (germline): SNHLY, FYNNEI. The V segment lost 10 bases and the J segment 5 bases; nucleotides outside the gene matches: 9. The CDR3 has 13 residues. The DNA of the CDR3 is TGTGCCACACAGACTAGCGGTAACCACGAGCAGTACTTC. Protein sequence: CATQTSGNHEQYF.

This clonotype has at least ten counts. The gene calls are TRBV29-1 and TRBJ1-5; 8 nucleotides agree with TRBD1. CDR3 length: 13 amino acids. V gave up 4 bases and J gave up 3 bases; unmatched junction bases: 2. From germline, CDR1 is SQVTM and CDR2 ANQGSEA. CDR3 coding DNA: TGCAGCGTTGGGGGACAGGACAATCAGCCCCAGCATTTT. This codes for CSVGGQDNQPQHF.

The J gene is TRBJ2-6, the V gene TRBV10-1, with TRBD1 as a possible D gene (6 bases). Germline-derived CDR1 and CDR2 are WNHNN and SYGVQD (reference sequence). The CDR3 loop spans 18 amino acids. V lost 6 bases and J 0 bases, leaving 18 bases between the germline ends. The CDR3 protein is CASRILGHPYSGANVLTF. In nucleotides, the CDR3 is TGCGCCAGCAGGATCCTGGGACACCCCTACTCTGGGGCCAACGTCCTGACTTTC.

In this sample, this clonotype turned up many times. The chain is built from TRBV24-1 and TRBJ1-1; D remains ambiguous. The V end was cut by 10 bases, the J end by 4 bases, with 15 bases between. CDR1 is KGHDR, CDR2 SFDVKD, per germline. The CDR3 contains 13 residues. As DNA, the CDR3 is TGTGCCACGTGTGTGATTCGGGGCACTGAAGCTTTCTTT. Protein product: CATCVIRGTEAFF.

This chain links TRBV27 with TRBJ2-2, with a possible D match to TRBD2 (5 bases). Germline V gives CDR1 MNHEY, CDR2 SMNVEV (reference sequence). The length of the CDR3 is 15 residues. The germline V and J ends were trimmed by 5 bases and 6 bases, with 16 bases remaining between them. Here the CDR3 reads CASSPRLRVSGELFF. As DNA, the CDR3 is TGTGCCAGCAGTCCTCGGTTGCGGGTTTCCGGGGAGCTGTTTTTT.

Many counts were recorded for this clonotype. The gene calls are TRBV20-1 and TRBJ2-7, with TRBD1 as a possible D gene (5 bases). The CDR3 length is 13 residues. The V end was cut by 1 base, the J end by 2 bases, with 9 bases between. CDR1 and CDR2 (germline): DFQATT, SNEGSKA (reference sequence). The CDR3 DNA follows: TGCAGTGCTAGAGCAGGGAATCCCTACGAGCAGTACTTC. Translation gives CSARAGNPYEQYF.

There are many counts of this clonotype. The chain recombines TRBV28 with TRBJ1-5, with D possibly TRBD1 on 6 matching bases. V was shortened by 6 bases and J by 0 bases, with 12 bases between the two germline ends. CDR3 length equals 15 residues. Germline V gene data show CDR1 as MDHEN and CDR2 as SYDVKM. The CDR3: CASSIQGHSNQPQHF. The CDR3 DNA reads TGTGCCAGCAGCATCCAGGGGCATAGCAATCAGCCCCAGCATTTT.

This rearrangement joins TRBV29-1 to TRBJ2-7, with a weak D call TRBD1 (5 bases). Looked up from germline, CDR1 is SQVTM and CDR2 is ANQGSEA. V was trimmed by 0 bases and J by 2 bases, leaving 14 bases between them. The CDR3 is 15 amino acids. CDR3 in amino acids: CSVEDRAGNPYEQYF. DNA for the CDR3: TGCAGCGTTGAAGATCGGGCAGGGAATCCCTACGAGCAGTACTTC.